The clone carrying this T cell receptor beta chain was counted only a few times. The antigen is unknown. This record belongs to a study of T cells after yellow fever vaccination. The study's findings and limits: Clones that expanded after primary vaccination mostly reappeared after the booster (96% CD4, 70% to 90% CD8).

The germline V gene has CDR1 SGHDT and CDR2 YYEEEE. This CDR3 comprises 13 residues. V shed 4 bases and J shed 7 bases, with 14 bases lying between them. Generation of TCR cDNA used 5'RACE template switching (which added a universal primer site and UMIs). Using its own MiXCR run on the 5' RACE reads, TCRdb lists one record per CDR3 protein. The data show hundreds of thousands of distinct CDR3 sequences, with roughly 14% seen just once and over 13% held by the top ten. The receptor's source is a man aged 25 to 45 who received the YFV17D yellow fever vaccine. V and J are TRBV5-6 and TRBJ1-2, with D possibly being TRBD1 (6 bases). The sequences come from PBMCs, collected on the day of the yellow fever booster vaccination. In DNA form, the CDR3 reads TGTGCCAGCAGCCAAGAGGGGGTCGGTGGCTACACCTTC. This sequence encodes CASSQEGVGGYTF.